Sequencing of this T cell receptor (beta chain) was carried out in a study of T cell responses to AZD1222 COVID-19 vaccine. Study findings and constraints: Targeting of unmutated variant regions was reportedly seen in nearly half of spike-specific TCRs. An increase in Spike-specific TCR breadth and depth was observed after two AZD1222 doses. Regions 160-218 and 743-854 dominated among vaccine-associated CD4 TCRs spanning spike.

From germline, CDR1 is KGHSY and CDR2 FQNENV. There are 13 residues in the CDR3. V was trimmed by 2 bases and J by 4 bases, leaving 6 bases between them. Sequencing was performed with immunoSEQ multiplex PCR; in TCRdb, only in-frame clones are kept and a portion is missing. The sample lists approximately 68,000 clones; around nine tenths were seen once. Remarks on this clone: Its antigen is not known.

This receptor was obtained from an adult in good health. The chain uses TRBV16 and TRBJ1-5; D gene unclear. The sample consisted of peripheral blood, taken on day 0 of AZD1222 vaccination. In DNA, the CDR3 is TGTGCCAGCAGCCAAGAGGCGAATCAGCCCCAGCATTTT. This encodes CASSQEANQPQHF.